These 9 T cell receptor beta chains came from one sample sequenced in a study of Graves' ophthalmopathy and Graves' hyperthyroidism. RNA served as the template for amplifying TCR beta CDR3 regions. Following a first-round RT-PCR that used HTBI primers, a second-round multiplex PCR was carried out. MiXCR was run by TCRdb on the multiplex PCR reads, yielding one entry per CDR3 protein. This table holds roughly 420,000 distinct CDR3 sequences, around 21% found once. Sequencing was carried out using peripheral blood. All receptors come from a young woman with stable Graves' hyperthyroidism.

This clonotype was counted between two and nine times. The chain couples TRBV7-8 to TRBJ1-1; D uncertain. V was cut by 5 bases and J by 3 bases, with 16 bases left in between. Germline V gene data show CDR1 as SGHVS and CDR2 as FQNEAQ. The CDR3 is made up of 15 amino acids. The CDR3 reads CASSPQNIHYTEAFF. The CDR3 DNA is TGTGCCAGCAGCCCGCAGAACATACACTACACTGAAGCTTTCTTT.

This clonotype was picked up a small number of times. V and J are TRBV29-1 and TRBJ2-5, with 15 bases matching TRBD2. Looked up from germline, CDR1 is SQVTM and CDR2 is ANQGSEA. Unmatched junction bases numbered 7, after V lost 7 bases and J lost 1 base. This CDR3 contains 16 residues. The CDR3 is CSASGLAGGFQETQYF. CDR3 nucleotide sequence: TGCAGCGCCTCAGGACTAGCGGGAGGGTTCCAAGAGACCCAGTACTTC.

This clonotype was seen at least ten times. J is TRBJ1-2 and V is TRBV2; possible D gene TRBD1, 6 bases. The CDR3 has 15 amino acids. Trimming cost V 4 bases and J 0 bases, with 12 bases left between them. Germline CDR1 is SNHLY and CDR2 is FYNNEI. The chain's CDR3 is CASSVGTPSNYGYTF. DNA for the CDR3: TGTGCCAGCAGTGTGGGGACACCTTCTAACTATGGCTACACCTTC.

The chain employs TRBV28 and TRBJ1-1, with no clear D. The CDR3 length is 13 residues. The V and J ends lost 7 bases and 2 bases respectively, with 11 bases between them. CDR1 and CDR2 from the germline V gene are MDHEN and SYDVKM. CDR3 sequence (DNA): TGTGCCAGCAAGTATGGCAGCAACACTGAAGCTTTCTTT. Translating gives CASKYGSNTEAFF.

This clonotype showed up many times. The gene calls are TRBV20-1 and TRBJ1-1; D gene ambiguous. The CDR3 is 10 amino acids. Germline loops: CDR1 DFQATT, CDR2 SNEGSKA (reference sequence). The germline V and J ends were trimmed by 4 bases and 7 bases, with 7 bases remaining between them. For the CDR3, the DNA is TGCAGTGCTATGCAGAATGAAGCTTTCTTT. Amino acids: CSAMQNEAFF.

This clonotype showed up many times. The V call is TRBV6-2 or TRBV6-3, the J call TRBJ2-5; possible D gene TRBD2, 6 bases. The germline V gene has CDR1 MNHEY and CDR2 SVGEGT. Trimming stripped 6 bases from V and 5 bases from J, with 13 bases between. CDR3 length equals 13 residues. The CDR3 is CASSMTSWETQYF. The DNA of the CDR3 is TGTGCCAGCAGCATGACTAGTTGGGAGACCCAGTACTTC.

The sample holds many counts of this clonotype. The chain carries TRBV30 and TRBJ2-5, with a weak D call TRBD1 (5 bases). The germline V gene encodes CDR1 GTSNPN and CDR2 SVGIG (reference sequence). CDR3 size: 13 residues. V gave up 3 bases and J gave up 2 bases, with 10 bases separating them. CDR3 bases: TGTGCCTGGAGAGATAGGGGTCAAGAGACCCAGTACTTC. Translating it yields CAWRDRGQETQYF. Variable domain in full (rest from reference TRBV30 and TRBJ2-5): SQTIHQWPATLVQPVGSPLSLECTVEGTSNPNLYWYRQAAGRGLQLLFYSVGIGQISSEVPQNLSASRPQDRQFILSSKKLLLSDSGFYLCAWRDRGQETQYFGPGTRLLVL.

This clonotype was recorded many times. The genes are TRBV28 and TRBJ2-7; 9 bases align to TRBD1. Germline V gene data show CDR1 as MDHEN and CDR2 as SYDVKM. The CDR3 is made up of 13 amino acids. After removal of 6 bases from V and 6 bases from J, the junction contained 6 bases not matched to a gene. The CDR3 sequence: CASSPGTGPEQYF. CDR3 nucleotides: TGTGCCAGCAGCCCCGGGACAGGGCCCGAGCAGTACTTC.

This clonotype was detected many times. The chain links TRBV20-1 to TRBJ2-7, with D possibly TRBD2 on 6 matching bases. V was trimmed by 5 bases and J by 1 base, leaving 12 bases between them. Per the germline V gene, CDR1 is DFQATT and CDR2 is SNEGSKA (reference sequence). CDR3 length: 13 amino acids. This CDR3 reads CSAQSGWSYEQYF. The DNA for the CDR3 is TGCAGTGCTCAGAGCGGGTGGTCCTACGAGCAGTACTTC.